This TCR beta chain was found in a study of T cell changes during pregnancy in multiple sclerosis. Using immunoSEQ multiplex PCR, the repertoire was profiled, and TCRdb retains in-frame clones only, with some absent. Of 26,000 or so clones in the sample, 90% to 95% were seen once. Trimming stripped 2 bases from V and 5 bases from J, with 13 bases between. The CDR3 runs to 15 residues. Germline V gene lookup returns CDR1 LNHDA and CDR2 SQIVND (reference sequence). The sequence came from a female donor in good health, enrolled as a control in a pregnancy study. Material: peripheral blood, obtained in the first trimester of pregnancy. The chain combines TRBV19 with TRBJ2-1; possibly TRBD2 for D (5 bases). The CDR3 here is CASSIFGETNNEQFF. CDR3 DNA sequence: TGTGCCAGTAGTATATTCGGGGAGACAAACAATGAGCAGTTCTTC.